The 12 T cell receptor beta chains in this list originate from one sample, sequenced in a study of CD8+CD57+ T cells in acquired aplastic anemia. Using genomic DNA as the template, TCR beta VDJ and CDR3 profiling was carried out. TCRdb independently ran MiXCR on the reads; one entry per CDR3 protein. The profile shows some 82,000 distinct CDR3 sequences, around 42% of them singletons. The sequenced sample consisted of sorted CD4+, CD8+, or CD8+CD57+ T cells (not recorded which) from PBMCs. The receptors were gathered from a human donor in good health, serving as a control.

This chain links TRBV7-2 with TRBJ2-5; 9 positions match TRBD2. The CDR3 is made up of 14 amino acids. Germline lookup yields CDR1 SGHTA and CDR2 FQGNSA. The junction had 5 bases not matched to a gene; V was cut back by 5 bases and J by 4 bases. The CDR3 here is CASSVAGGGETQYF. The CDR3 DNA is TGTGCCAGCAGCGTTGCGGGGGGGGGAGAGACCCAGTACTTC.

This chain uses TRBV27 with TRBJ1-1; D not certain. Trimming cost V 6 bases and J 5 bases, with 7 bases left between them. The length of the CDR3 is 11 residues. Germline V gene lookup returns CDR1 MNHEY and CDR2 SMNVEV (reference sequence). This chain's CDR3 is CASRGLTEAFF. CDR3 in DNA: TGTGCCAGCAGGGGCCTGACTGAAGCTTTCTTT.

The chain uses TRBV10-3 and TRBJ1-2; D remains ambiguous. The CDR3 is made up of 12 amino acids. Trimming shortened V by 2 bases and J by 4 bases, and 5 bases separated the two germline ends. Germline-derived CDR1 and CDR2 are ENHRY and SYGVKD. CDR3 region: CAISEAFYGYTF. Written as DNA, the CDR3 is TGTGCCATCAGTGAGGCATTCTATGGCTACACCTTC.

The genes are TRBV15 and TRBJ2-7; 8 bases align to TRBD1. This CDR3 comprises 16 residues. The V segment lost 5 bases and the J segment 1 base; nucleotides outside the gene matches: 10. In germline, CDR1 is LNHNV, CDR2 YYDKDF (reference sequence). The CDR3 DNA follows: TGTGCCACCAGCGAAACCAGGACAGGGATGTCCTACGAGCAGTACTTC. Its protein product is CATSETRTGMSYEQYF.

The J gene is TRBJ2-7, the V gene TRBV4-1; D is undetermined. Trimming stripped 1 base from V and 1 base from J, with 11 bases between. The CDR3 consists of 15 residues. Germline CDR1 reads MGHRA; CDR2 reads YSYEKL. The CDR3 sequence: CASSQAFPGSYEQYF. CDR3 sequence (DNA): TGCGCCAGCAGCCAAGCGTTCCCCGGGTCCTACGAGCAGTACTTC.

The chain is built from TRBV7-9 and TRBJ1-2; maybe TRBD1 (5 bases). Trimming left V 8 bases short and J 4 bases short, with 14 bases between. There are 13 residues in the CDR3. The V gene's germline CDR1 is SEHNR and CDR2 FQNEAQ (reference sequence). The CDR3 reads CASSTQGLYGYTF. DNA for the CDR3: TGTGCCAGCTCGACGCAGGGTCTCTATGGCTACACCTTC.

The chain joins TRBV25-1 to TRBJ1-4, with D perhaps TRBD1 (6 bases). Trimming shortened V by 5 bases and J by 7 bases, and 11 bases separated the two germline ends. This CDR3 has 13 amino acids. In germline, CDR1 is MGHDK, CDR2 SYGVNS. This CDR3 is CASSWGAGEKLFF. As DNA, the CDR3 is TGTGCCAGCAGTTGGGGGGCAGGTGAAAAACTGTTTTTT. Full variable domain (missing parts from reference TRBV25-1 and TRBJ1-4): EADIYQTPRYLVIGTGKKITLECSQTMGHDKMYWYQQDPGMELHLIHYSYGVNSTEKGDLSSESTVSRIRTEHFPLTLESARPSHTSQYLCASSWGAGEKLFFGSGTQLSVL.

The rearrangement links TRBV19 to TRBJ2-2; D gene uncertain. The ends were cut back, 1 base at V and 4 bases at J, with 4 bases in the middle. CDR1 LNHDA and CDR2 SQIVND come from the germline V gene (reference sequence). The length of the CDR3 is 13 residues. The CDR3 region is CASSIVPTGELFF. DNA for the CDR3: TGTGCCAGTAGTATAGTCCCCACCGGGGAGCTGTTTTTT.

With respect to this clonotype: A much larger clone differs from this one at a single base, so this may be a read error. The chain carries TRBV6-1 and TRBJ1-2; D not resolved. CDR1 is MNHNS, CDR2 SASEGT, per germline. This CDR3 is built from 15 residues. CDR3 sequence: CAGSTLGSVVGGYTF. The CDR3 DNA reads TGTGCCGGCAGTACACTGGGGTCTGTGGTGGGTGGCTACACCTTC.

This clonotype was recorded many times. The chain combines TRBV12-3 or TRBV12-4 with TRBJ1-2, with 7 bases matching TRBD1. Losses at the gene ends were 5 bases for V and 4 bases for J; bases not matched to a gene: 4. The CDR3 runs 13 residues. CDR3: CASSAGTVYGYTF. CDR3 bases: TGTGCCAGCAGTGCCGGGACAGTCTATGGCTACACCTTC.

This chain links TRBV2 with TRBJ1-2, with 12 nucleotides matching TRBD1. There are 13 residues in the CDR3. Trimming cost V 6 bases and J 9 bases; bases outside gene matches: 5. From germline, CDR1 is SNHLY and CDR2 FYNNEI. The CDR3 sequence is CASRGQGARSYTF. In nucleotides, the CDR3 is TGTGCCAGCAGGGGACAGGGGGCACGAAGCTACACCTTC.

The chain combines TRBV10-3 with TRBJ2-3, with 9 bases aligning to TRBD2. The V segment lost 8 bases and the J segment 1 base; nucleotides outside the gene matches: 13. The germline gives CDR1 ENHRY, CDR2 SYGVKD. The CDR3 spans 17 residues. CDR3 amino acids: CAIAGTSLGYGTDTQYF. CDR3 in DNA: TGTGCCATCGCCGGGACTAGCCTCGGATACGGCACAGATACGCAGTATTTT.